The subject of this entry is one T cell receptor beta chain. Its antigen remains unknown. Naive CD8 populations comprised CD45RO-negative cells positively selected for CCR7, excluding terminally differentiated effector memory CD45RA+ cells. The data stem from a study of shared clonotypes between healthy human individuals. Turning to the study itself: A few men and a couple of women, aged 18 to 49, were donors. Overall study results and limits: Sharing across four donors was seen in 4% to 6.5% of naive CD4 clonotypes. What rarefaction showed was incomplete sorted-subset sequencing despite large depth.

In the source study's methods: There were no quality scores in the junction-only immunoSEQ sequences, so filtering differed. Sequencing used immunoSEQ multiplex PCR; TCRdb keeps in-frame clones, though not all of them. V and J calls and clone size are those listed in that table; D and trimming were worked out from the DNA. The sample shows over 2 million clones, about 95% of them seen only once. V lost 4 bases to trimming and J lost 5 bases, with 9 bases between them. Germline assignment: CDR1 SGHAT and CDR2 FQDESV (reference sequence). This CDR3 has 13 residues. Sequencing input: naive CD8+ T cells sorted from blood. V usage is TRBV11-1 and J usage is TRBJ2-1; D is undetermined. The TCR originated in a man aged 18 to 29 in good health. The CDR3 loop reads CASSWAANNEQFF. CDR3 DNA sequence: TGTGCCAGCAGCTGGGCCGCTAACAATGAGCAGTTCTTC.